This T cell receptor (beta chain) appears in the sequencing data of a study of T-cell reconstitution after alpha-beta-depleted transplantation in children. This sample's TCRbeta library carried unique molecular identifier barcodes. TCRdb called the PCR reads again in MiXCR, with one record for every CDR3 protein. The sample carries around 490,000 distinct CDR3 sequences, roughly 11% recorded once. The CDR3 is made up of 17 amino acids. Germline V lookup: CDR1 SEHNR, CDR2 FQNEAQ (reference sequence). V was pared by 3 bases and J by 6 bases, with 21 bases between. Sample: PBMCs, mostly from graft donor cells, taken 180 days after TCRalphabeta/CD19-depleted stem cell transplant. The TCR sequence derives from a female patient under 10 years old who had a stem cell transplant for aplastic anemia, so the T cells may come from the graft donor. The genes are TRBV7-9 and TRBJ2-1; tentatively, D is TRBD1 (6 bases). The CDR3 is CASSFELGTHRGNEQFF. The CDR3 DNA is TGTGCCAGCAGCTTTGAACTTGGGACACATCGAGGCAATGAGCAGTTCTTC.